This T cell receptor (beta chain) was identified in a study of T cell responses to AZD1222 COVID-19 vaccine. Study-level findings and limits: Compared with day 0, the breadth and depth of the Spike-specific TCR repertoire rose significantly after two doses of AZD1222.

Worth noting for this clone: Antigen: not known.

Profiled with immunoSEQ multiplex PCR; TCRdb holds only in-frame clones, not every one. In the table there are about 130,000 clones, 88% of which are singletons. The sequence came from an adult in good health. The sequencing used peripheral blood, collected on day 0 of MenACWY control vaccination.

The CDR3 sequence is CAISEDSGGNSYNEQFF. The CDR3 region has the DNA TGTGCCATCAGTGAGGACTCAGGGGGTAATTCCTACAATGAGCAGTTCTTC. The chain joins TRBV10-3 to TRBJ2-1; 7 nucleotides align to TRBD1. This CDR3 has 17 residues. V was clipped by 2 bases and J by 1 base; unmatched bases: 8. CDR1 and CDR2 (germline): ENHRY, SYGVKD.